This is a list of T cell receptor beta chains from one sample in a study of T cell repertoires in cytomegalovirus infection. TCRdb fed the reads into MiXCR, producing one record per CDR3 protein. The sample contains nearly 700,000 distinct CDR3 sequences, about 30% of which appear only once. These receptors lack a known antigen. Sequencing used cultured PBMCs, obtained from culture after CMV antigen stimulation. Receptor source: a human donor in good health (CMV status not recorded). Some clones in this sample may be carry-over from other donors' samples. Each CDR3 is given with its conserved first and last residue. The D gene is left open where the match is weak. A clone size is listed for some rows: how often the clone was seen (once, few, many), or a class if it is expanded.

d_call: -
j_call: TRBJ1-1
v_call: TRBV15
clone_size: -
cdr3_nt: TGTGCCACCAGCAAACCGCGGGGGTCGGGCACTGAAGCTTTCTTT
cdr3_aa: CATSKPRGSGTEAFF

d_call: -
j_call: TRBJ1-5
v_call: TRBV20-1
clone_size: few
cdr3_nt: TGCAGTGCTAGAGATCTTAGTAGCAATCAGCCCCAGCATTTT
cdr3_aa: CSARDLSSNQPQHF

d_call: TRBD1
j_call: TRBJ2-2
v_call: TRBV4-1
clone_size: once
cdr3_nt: TGCGCCAGCAGCCAAGCCGGGACAGGGGGGATTCAGCCGTTTTTT
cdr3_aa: CASSQAGTGGIQPFF

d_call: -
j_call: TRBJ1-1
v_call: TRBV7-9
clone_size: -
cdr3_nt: TGTGCCAGCGTGTGGGGAGTCACTGAAGCTTTCTTT
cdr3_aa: CASVWGVTEAFF

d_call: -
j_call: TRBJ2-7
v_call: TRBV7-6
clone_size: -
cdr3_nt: TGTGCCAGCAGCCCGGACGGCCACAGAACCCCCTACGAGCAGTACTTC
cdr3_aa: CASSPDGHRTPYEQYF

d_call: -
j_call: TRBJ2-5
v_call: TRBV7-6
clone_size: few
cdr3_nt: TGTGCCAGCAGCCCGGCCCAAGAGACCCAGTACTTC
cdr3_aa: CASSPAQETQYF

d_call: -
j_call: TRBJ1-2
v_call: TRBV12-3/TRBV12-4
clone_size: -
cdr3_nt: TGTGCCAGCAGTTTGACAAGGGTTCATGGCTACACCTTC
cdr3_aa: CASSLTRVHGYTF

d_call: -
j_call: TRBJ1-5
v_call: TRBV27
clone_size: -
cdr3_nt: TGTGCCAGCAGTGTGAGCCTTACAGGGAGTCTCATTGGGCCCCAGCATTTT
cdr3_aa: CASSVSLTGSLIGPQHF

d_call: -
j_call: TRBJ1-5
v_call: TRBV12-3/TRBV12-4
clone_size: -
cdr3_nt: TGTGCCAGCAGCCGGGCAGGCAATCAGCCCCAGCATTTT
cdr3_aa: CASSRAGNQPQHF

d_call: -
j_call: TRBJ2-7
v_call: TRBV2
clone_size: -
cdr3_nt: TGTGCCAGCACGAAGACAAACACCTACGAGCAGTACTTC
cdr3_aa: CASTKTNTYEQYF

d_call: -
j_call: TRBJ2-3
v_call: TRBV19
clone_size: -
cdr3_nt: TGTGCCAGTAGTACCGCGACACTTAGATCGGCGGATACGCAGTATTTT
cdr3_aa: CASSTATLRSADTQYF

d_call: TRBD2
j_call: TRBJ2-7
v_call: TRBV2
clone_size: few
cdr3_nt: TGTGCCAGCAGTGAACCCAGGACTAGCGGGGTAGGCGAGCAGTACTTC
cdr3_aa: CASSEPRTSGVGEQYF

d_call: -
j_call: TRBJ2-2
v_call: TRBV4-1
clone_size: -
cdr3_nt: TGCGCCAGCAGCGTTCAACAGAGAACCGGGGAGCTGTTTTTT
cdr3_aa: CASSVQQRTGELFF

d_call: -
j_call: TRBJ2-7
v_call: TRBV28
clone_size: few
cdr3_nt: TGTGCCAGCACCCAACAGGGTTACGAGCAGTACTTC
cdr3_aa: CASTQQGYEQYF

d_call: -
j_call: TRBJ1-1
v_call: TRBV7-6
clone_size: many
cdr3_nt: TGTGCCAGCAGCTTTGTATTGCTGGGGAGGACTGAAGCTTTCTTT
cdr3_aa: CASSFVLLGRTEAFF

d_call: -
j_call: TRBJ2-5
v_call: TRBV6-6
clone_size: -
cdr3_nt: TGTGCCAGCAGTTACTCTCACCCCGGGGGCCAGGAGACCCAGTACTTC
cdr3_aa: CASSYSHPGGQETQYF

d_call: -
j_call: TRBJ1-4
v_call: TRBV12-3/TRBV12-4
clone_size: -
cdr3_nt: TGTGCCAGCAGTTTGAGCCTGCGGGTTGAAAAACTGTTTTTT
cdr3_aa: CASSLSLRVEKLFF

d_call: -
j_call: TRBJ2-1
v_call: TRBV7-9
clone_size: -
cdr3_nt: TGTGCCAGCAGTCAGACGTGGACTCAACGGAATGAGCAGTTCTTC
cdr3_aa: CASSQTWTQRNEQFF

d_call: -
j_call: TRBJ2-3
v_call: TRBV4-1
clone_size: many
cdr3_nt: TGCGCCAGCAGCCCCGGGGGTCTGGAGTTGGATACGCAGTATTTT
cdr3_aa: CASSPGGLELDTQYF

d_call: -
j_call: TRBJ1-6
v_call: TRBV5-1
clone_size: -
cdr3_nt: TGCGCCAGCAGCGCTGTGGGGCAGGGTAATTCACCCCTCCACTTT
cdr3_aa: CASSAVGQGNSPLHF

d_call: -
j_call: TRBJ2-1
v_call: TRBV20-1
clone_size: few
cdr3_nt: TGCAGTGCTAGTACTCATGGGGGGAGCTCCTACAATGAGCAGTTCTTC
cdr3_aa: CSASTHGGSSYNEQFF

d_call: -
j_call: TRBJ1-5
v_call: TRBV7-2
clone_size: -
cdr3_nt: TGTGCCAGCAGCTTAGTTGATAAGGGCAGACCGCTAAGCAATCAGCCCCAGCATTTT
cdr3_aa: CASSLVDKGRPLSNQPQHF

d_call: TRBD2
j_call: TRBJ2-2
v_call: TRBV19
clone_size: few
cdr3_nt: TGTGCCAGCTTCCGGGGGGGCCAGAACACCGGGGAGCTGTTTTTT
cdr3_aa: CASFRGGQNTGELFF